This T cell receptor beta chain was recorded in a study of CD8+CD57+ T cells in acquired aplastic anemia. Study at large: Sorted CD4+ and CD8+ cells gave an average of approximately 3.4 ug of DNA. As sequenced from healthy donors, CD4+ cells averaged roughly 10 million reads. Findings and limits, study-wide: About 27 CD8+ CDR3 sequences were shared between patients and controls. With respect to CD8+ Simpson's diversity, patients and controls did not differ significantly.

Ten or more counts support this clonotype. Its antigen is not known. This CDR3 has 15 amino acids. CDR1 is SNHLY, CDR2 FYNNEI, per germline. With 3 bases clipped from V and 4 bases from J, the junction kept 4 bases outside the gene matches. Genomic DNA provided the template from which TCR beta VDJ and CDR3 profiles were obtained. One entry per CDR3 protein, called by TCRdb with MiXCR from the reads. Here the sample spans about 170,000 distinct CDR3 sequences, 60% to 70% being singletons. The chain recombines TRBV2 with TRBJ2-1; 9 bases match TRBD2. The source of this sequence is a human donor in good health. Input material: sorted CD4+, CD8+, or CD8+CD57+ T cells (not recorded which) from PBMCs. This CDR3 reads CASSEIGLAYNEQFF. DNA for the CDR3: TGTGCCAGCAGTGAGATCGGACTAGCGTACAATGAGCAGTTCTTC.